These T cell receptor beta chains were read from a single sample in a study of blood T cell repertoires in COVID-19. The data were produced by immunoSEQ multiplex PCR, yet TCRdb's version contains in-frame clones alone and is incomplete. The sample lists some 140,000 clones, roughly 84% occurring once. Sequenced sample: PBMCs or T cells enriched from blood (not recorded which). The receptors were sampled from a man aged 40-50 years with acute COVID-19. CDR3s leave out the opening cysteine and the closing phenylalanine or tryptophan. Fields, in order: clone size, J gene, V gene, CDR3 protein. A row's size may be missing; if present it is once, few, many or a size class.

abundance: .; j_gene: TRBJ1-6; v_gene: TRBV19; CDR3aa: ASSMDDRDRGRSPLH
abundance: .; j_gene: TRBJ2-5; v_gene: TRBV28; CDR3aa: ASSLFADQY
abundance: .; j_gene: TRBJ2-5; v_gene: TRBV2; CDR3aa: ASGGRYQETQY
abundance: few; j_gene: TRBJ1-1; v_gene: TRBV12-3/TRBV12-4; CDR3aa: ASKGAREAF
abundance: .; j_gene: TRBJ2-1; v_gene: TRBV7-2; CDR3aa: ASSLDGLLRRGGYNEQF
abundance: .; j_gene: TRBJ1-1; v_gene: TRBV6-5; CDR3aa: ASSYFSGMNTEAF
abundance: .; j_gene: TRBJ2-7; v_gene: TRBV19; CDR3aa: ASSILAEVRYEQY
abundance: .; j_gene: TRBJ2-7; v_gene: TRBV7-2; CDR3aa: ASSLLFGGAPTEQY
abundance: .; j_gene: TRBJ2-7; v_gene: TRBV9; CDR3aa: ASSTGTGGRGNLYEQY
abundance: .; j_gene: TRBJ2-1; v_gene: TRBV27; CDR3aa: ASSLMAGILNEQF
abundance: once; j_gene: TRBJ2-3; v_gene: TRBV7-2; CDR3aa: ASSSPRTGEFTDTQY
abundance: once; j_gene: TRBJ1-2; v_gene: TRBV7-2; CDR3aa: ASSPEADSGYGYT
abundance: .; j_gene: TRBJ1-4; v_gene: TRBV19; CDR3aa: ASSIQQGTNEKLF
abundance: .; j_gene: TRBJ1-6; v_gene: TRBV29-1; CDR3aa: SVTTGQGISSPLH
abundance: .; j_gene: TRBJ2-1; v_gene: TRBV7-2; CDR3aa: ASSLSAGAYNEQF
abundance: .; j_gene: TRBJ2-7; v_gene: TRBV19; CDR3aa: ASSMGQWESTYEQY
abundance: .; j_gene: TRBJ2-5; v_gene: TRBV28; CDR3aa: ASSFPSREPSPHQETQY
abundance: .; j_gene: TRBJ2-4; v_gene: TRBV6-5; CDR3aa: ASRPRGAKNIQY
abundance: .; j_gene: TRBJ2-3; v_gene: TRBV5-1; CDR3aa: ASSLQGMGADTQY
abundance: .; j_gene: TRBJ2-7; v_gene: TRBV11-3; CDR3aa: ASSRAGAYEQY
abundance: .; j_gene: TRBJ1-1; v_gene: TRBV7-2; CDR3aa: ASSLSENTEAF
abundance: .; j_gene: TRBJ2-5; v_gene: TRBV3-1/TRBV3-2; CDR3aa: ASSQVKGQGGKTQY
abundance: .; j_gene: TRBJ1-4; v_gene: TRBV7-8; CDR3aa: ASSPSGGHEKLF
abundance: .; j_gene: TRBJ2-5; v_gene: TRBV4-1; CDR3aa: ASSRGGSWEETQY
abundance: .; j_gene: TRBJ1-5; v_gene: TRBV30; CDR3aa: AWSRTGYDQPQH
abundance: .; j_gene: TRBJ2-1; v_gene: TRBV28; CDR3aa: ASSQEAGGLGDEQF
abundance: .; j_gene: TRBJ2-7; v_gene: TRBV27; CDR3aa: ASSLTGPYEQY
abundance: .; j_gene: TRBJ2-7; v_gene: TRBV24-1; CDR3aa: ATSPGFNEQY
abundance: .; j_gene: TRBJ2-1; v_gene: TRBV28; CDR3aa: ARGSPTGSSTVYNEQF
abundance: .; j_gene: TRBJ2-7; v_gene: TRBV27; CDR3aa: ASSSDYTYEQY
abundance: .; j_gene: TRBJ2-3; v_gene: TRBV7-8; CDR3aa: ASRGGRFIADTQY